This T cell receptor beta chain appears in the sequencing data of a study of Tregs in tolerant kidney transplant recipients. Study-level results: Donor-specific Treg expansion exceeded global Treg expansion in tolerant patients, suggesting antigen drive.

Assay: immunoSEQ multiplex PCR; the TCRdb copy retains only in-frame clones and omits some. The table has tens of thousands of clones, 91% seen once. CDR1 is MNHNS and CDR2 is SASEGT in the germline V gene. Trimming pared 6 bases from V and 2 bases from J, leaving 14 bases between. The CDR3 covers 14 residues. Thawed PBMCs were rested overnight at 37°C with around 200 IU/ml IL-2 before regulatory T cell sorting. Regarding this clone: Its cognate antigen is unknown.

The sample consisted of Tregs from blood, taken before the transplant. The chain links TRBV6-1 to TRBJ2-7; D may be TRBD2 (6 bases). The sequence was obtained from a human donor who received a combined kidney and bone marrow transplant. The CDR3 region is CASRYRDSAYEQYF. As DNA, the CDR3 is TGTGCCAGCAGATACCGGGACTCTGCCTACGAGCAGTACTTC.